These 20 T cell receptor beta chains were sequenced from one sample in a study of cytomegalovirus exposure and HLA in healthy donors. The PCR contained 60 Vbeta and 13 Jbeta primers. Profiling relied on immunoSEQ multiplex PCR, and the TCRdb table lists in-frame clones only, not all of them. The sample comprises over 150,000 clones, roughly 78% of which are singletons, and approximately 2% rests with the top ten. Specimen: PBMCs. These receptors originate from a man aged 40-50 years in good health and CMV-seronegative.

This chain links TRBV7-8 with TRBJ2-3, with D perhaps TRBD2 (5 bases). The CDR3 contains 14 residues. Germline loops: CDR1 SGHVS, CDR2 FQNEAQ. Trimming took 5 bases from V and 5 from J, leaving 14 bases between them. The DNA for the CDR3 is TGTGCCAGCAGCGAACTCGGAGGAGGAGATACGCAGTATTTT. Translation gives CASSELGGGDTQYF.

This sequence joins TRBV6-5 and TRBJ2-7; 8 nucleotides line up with TRBD2. Germline assignment: CDR1 MNHEY and CDR2 SVGAGI. The CDR3 has 14 residues. J lost 6 bases, V lost 8 bases, and 12 bases had no gene match. The CDR3 coding sequence is TGTGCCAGCCGACGGCCAGCGGGAGTCCCCGAGCAGTACTTC. This encodes CASRRPAGVPEQYF.

This clone came up once. This rearrangement joins TRBV18 to TRBJ2-1; D call uncertain. Looked up from germline, CDR1 is KGHSH and CDR2 is LQKENI. The CDR3 runs 14 residues. Trimming stripped 3 bases from V and 2 bases from J, with 8 bases between. The CDR3 coding sequence is TGTGCCAGCTCACCCTTACTAACCTACAATGAGCAGTTCTTC. It is translated as CASSPLLTYNEQFF.

The V call is TRBV4-1, the J call TRBJ2-5, with D tentatively TRBD2 (6 bases). V gave up 3 bases and J gave up 2 bases, with 16 bases separating them. The CDR3 extends over 16 amino acids. CDR1 is MGHRA and CDR2 is YSYEKL in the germline V gene. The DNA of the CDR3 is TGCGCCAGCAGCCACACCCCGGGAGACCGGCAAGAGACCCAGTACTTC. This codes for CASSHTPGDRQETQYF.

This clone has a handful of counts. The chain is built from TRBV5-1 and TRBJ1-4, with 7 bases aligning to TRBD1. Germline lookup yields CDR1 SGHRS and CDR2 YFSETQ. CDR3 size: 16 residues. V gave up 4 bases and J gave up 3 bases; unmatched junction bases: 9. The CDR3 sequence is CASSRRRDSPNEKLFF. CDR3 bases: TGCGCCAGCAGCAGGAGAAGGGACAGCCCTAATGAAAAACTGTTTTTT. The full variable domain, its missing parts supplied by reference TRBV5-1 and TRBJ1-4, is KAGVTQTPRYLIKTRGQQVTLSCSPISGHRSVSWYQQTPGQGLQFLFEYFSETQRNKGNFPGRFSGRQFSNSRSEMNVSTLELGDSALYLCASSRRRDSPNEKLFFGSGTQLSVL.

This clone was picked up one time. CDR3 DNA sequence: TGTGCCAGCAGCCTAGCGGGAGGGAGGGCCCAGTACTTC. The encoded protein is CASSLAGGRAQYF. J is TRBJ2-5 and V is TRBV5-4; TRBD2 aligns across 12 bases. V lost 4 bases to trimming and J lost 9 bases; unmatched junction nucleotides: 4. CDR1 is SGHNT, CDR2 YYREEE, per germline (reference sequence). CDR3 length equals 13 residues.

The rearrangement uses TRBV19 and TRBJ2-7; 8 bases fit TRBD1. Germline V gene sequence: CDR1 LNHDA, CDR2 SQIVND (reference sequence). The CDR3 runs 15 residues. V lost 1 base and J lost 4; bases outside the gene matches: 6. The CDR3 here is CASSIVGQVDYEQYF. The CDR3 region has the DNA TGTGCCAGTAGTATAGTGGGACAGGTGGATTACGAGCAGTACTTC. The full variable domain, in which reference TRBV19 and TRBJ2-7 provide the parts outside the CDR3, is DGGITQSPKYLFRKEGQNVTLSCEQNLNHDAMYWYRQDPGQGLRLIYYSQIVNDFQKGDIAEGYSVSREKKESFPLTVTSAQKNPTAFYLCASSIVGQVDYEQYFGPGTRLTVT.

The chain employs TRBV6-6 and TRBJ1-2; no firm D call. Looked up from germline, CDR1 is MNHNY and CDR2 is SVGAGI (reference sequence). Trimming took 0 bases from V and 6 from J, leaving 14 bases between them. CDR3 length: 15 residues. The CDR3 loop reads CASSYSTQAKDGYTF. For the CDR3, the DNA is TGTGCCAGCAGTTACTCGACGCAGGCTAAAGATGGCTACACCTTC.

The gene calls are TRBV7-9 and TRBJ1-2; no clear D gene. This CDR3 is 13 amino acids long. The germline V and J ends were trimmed by 5 bases and 2 bases, with 9 bases remaining between them. Germline CDR1 SEHNR, CDR2 FQNEAQ (reference sequence). The CDR3 DNA is TGTGCCAGCAGCCCTAGTCAGAACTATGGCTACACCTTC. It yields the protein CASSPSQNYGYTF.

In this sample, this clone turned up a few times. The CDR3 reads CASSRQSNEQFF. Written as DNA, the CDR3 is TGTGCCAGCAGCCGACAGTCCAATGAGCAGTTCTTC. The chain recombines TRBV5-4 with TRBJ2-1; D is perhaps TRBD1 (5 bases). With 4 bases removed from V and 6 bases from J, the gap between germline ends came to 8 bases. Germline CDR1 and CDR2: SGHNT and YYREEE (reference sequence). The CDR3 is 12 amino acids.

The rearrangement uses TRBV7-6 and TRBJ1-3, with no clear D. Germline CDR1 reads SGHVS; CDR2 reads FNYEAQ. V gave up 2 bases and J gave up 2 bases, with 4 bases separating them. The CDR3 sequence is 13 residues long. In DNA, the CDR3 is TGTGCCAGCAGCTTACAAACTGGAAACACCATATATTTT. Translation gives CASSLQTGNTIYF.

This clone appeared once. V gene TRBV6-1 combines with J gene TRBJ2-3, with 7 bases fitting TRBD2. Germline V gives CDR1 MNHNS, CDR2 SASEGT. CDR3 length: 14 residues. J lost 3 bases, V lost 10 bases, and 10 bases had no gene match. Written as DNA, the CDR3 is TGTGCCACCGCAGCCGGACTAGTAACAGATACGCAGTATTTT. Translating it yields CATAAGLVTDTQYF.

A few counts support this clone. The chain is built from TRBV7-2 and TRBJ2-1; TRBD2 matches 11 bases. CDR1 is SGHTA and CDR2 is FQGNSA in the germline V gene. There are 15 residues in the CDR3. Trimming removed 6 bases from V and 3 bases from J; junction bases left unmatched: 4. The CDR3 DNA is TGTGCCAGCAGATTGACTAGCGGGGTCTACAATGAGCAGTTCTTC. This encodes CASRLTSGVYNEQFF.

This clone was observed once. At one end, the junction sequence differs from germline, possibly due to a read error. The J gene is TRBJ2-1, the V gene TRBV7-9; the D gene is possibly TRBD2 (5 bases). Per the germline V gene, CDR1 is SEHNR and CDR2 is FQNEAQ (reference sequence). This CDR3 has 17 amino acids. CDR3 DNA: TGTTCCAGCAGCTTAGTGGGCGGGCCCCGAGGGTACAATGAGCAGTTCTTC. Protein product: CSSSLVGGPRGYNEQFF.

The rearrangement joins TRBV21-1 to TRBJ2-3; TRBD2, the D gene given by the table, was not confirmed from the DNA. TRBV21-1 is deemed a pseudogene. The CDR3 contains 16 residues. The CDR3 nucleotides are TGTGCCAGCTCCTACTTAGCGGGAGGGATCACAGATACGCAGTATTTT. Residues: CASSYLAGGITDTQYF.

This clone was observed a handful of times. The gene calls are TRBV9 and TRBJ2-3, with 7 bases matching TRBD2. There are 15 residues in the CDR3. Germline CDR1 reads SGDLS; CDR2 reads YYNGEE. Trimming took 4 bases from V and 5 from J; bases not matched to a gene: 10. The CDR3 sequence: CASSQEGREIDTQYF. CDR3 DNA sequence: TGTGCCAGCAGCCAGGAAGGGCGGGAGATAGATACGCAGTATTTT.

The chain uses TRBV19 and TRBJ2-1, with 8 bases identical to TRBD2. CDR3 length: 14 amino acids. Losses at the gene ends were 7 bases for V and 4 bases for J; bases not matched to a gene: 6. Germline lookup yields CDR1 LNHDA and CDR2 SQIVND (reference sequence). The CDR3 DNA reads TGTGCCAGTAACAAGCGGGAGAGGTACAATGAGCAGTTCTTC. This encodes CASNKRERYNEQFF.

The V and J genes are TRBV28 and TRBJ1-4; D possibly corresponds to TRBD1 (5 bases). The germline CDR1 and CDR2 sequences are MDHEN and SYDVKM. This CDR3 has 15 amino acids. Trimming shortened V by 6 bases and J by 8 bases, and 19 bases separated the two germline ends. The CDR3 is CASSRWGSGAEKLFF. In nucleotides, the CDR3 is TGTGCCAGCAGCCGTTGGGGGAGCGGGGCAGAAAAACTGTTTTTT.

This chain connects TRBV11-2 to TRBJ2-2; 8 bases align to TRBD2. The CDR3 loop spans 14 amino acids. CDR1 and CDR2 from the germline V gene are SGHAT and FQNNGV. With 7 bases clipped from V and 5 bases from J, the junction kept 6 bases outside the gene matches. CDR3 nucleotides: TGTGCCAGCACCCGTTCGGGAGGGACCGGGGAGCTGTTTTTT. Protein sequence: CASTRSGGTGELFF.

The chain employs TRBV5-1 and TRBJ2-1; the match to TRBD2 covers 11 bases. Germline trimming cut 4 bases from V and 9 bases from J; bases unmatched to any gene: 15. The germline CDR1 and CDR2 sequences are SGHRS and YFSETQ. This CDR3 region has 17 residues. Here the CDR3 reads CASSLTNTSGSRSEQFF. The CDR3 DNA reads TGCGCCAGCAGCCTCACTAACACTAGCGGGAGTCGGAGTGAGCAGTTCTTC.